This record concerns one T cell receptor (beta chain) sequence. What this receptor recognizes is not known. Base qualities are not provided; no much larger clone lies one nucleotide away. These data originate in a study of cytomegalovirus exposure and HLA in healthy donors (dated by TCRdb to 2016 to 2017). In the study overall: According to an earlier analysis of 550 to 750 of the donors, about 179 million T cells yielded 120 million or so unique TCR beta sequences and about 280 Gb of sequence data. The genetic ancestry cluster associated with self-reported Caucasian donors included 65% to 90% of the roughly 400 genotyped donors. The later analysis used no new phenotypic data to find candidate immune exposures, relying instead on TCR beta sequences and their occurrence across donors. To predict cytomegalovirus infection status, the study combined high-throughput TCR immunosequencing, statistical association of individual TCRs with disease status, and machine learning. Class I and class II HLA loci were covered by the typing at four-digit resolution. The study profiled the T cell repertoires of some 610 subjects by immunosequencing and related them to cytomegalovirus serostatus. Every discovery cohort repertoire had been produced on one sequencing platform. Genome-wide SNP genotypes for about 65% of the roughly 670 donors were used in a later genetic analysis, which treated that subset as a discovery cohort. Typing coverage varied by locus: 629-630 donors for A, B, C, DRB1 and DQB1; approximately 500 for DQA1; 606 for DPA1; around 490 for DPB1. A few DR-DQ haplotypes were treated as single units for association and clustering because of strong linkage in the cohort. Besides the first cohort of around 670 subjects, a separate validation cohort made up of 120 different subjects was used. To decide whether each TCR beta V gene segment behaved as functional or pseudogenic, an earlier analysis of some 580 of the donors relied on high-throughput TCR beta sequencing. Among about 400 genotyped donors of the cohort, an average of about 220,000 unique TCR beta nucleotide sequences was sequenced per donor, of which roughly 17% were non-productive. Donor age, sex, ethnicity and CMV serostatus were compiled together with the repertoire data. A later analysis re-analyzed previously published TCR beta repertoires from about 730 donors and added high-resolution HLA genotyping to study TCR occurrence patterns. An early release covering 550 to 700 HLA-typed donors comprised about 300 gigabases of sequencing data and tens of millions of unique TCR sequences. The study was designed to test whether signatures of past pathogen exposure could be identified by cataloging public T cell receptors.

Overall study outcomes, separate from this receptor: In a later analysis, the rate of TCR association differed among HLA loci, with DRB1 alleles having the most associated TCRs and HLA-C alleles having the fewest. Most CMV-associated TCR beta chains appeared to be HLA-restricted in a later analysis, and the HLA associations seemed to be driven largely by CMV exposure. HLA typing was unavailable for some donors at each locus, so association tests used only the typed subset. The classifier was reported to diagnose cytomegalovirus status with high specificity and sensitivity in both the original cohort and the validation cohort. Three of the identified cytomegalovirus-associated TCR beta chains were confirmed in vitro to be specific for cytomegalovirus antigens. A later genetic analysis reported fewer N-insertions in productive TCRs among donors in an Asian-associated ancestry cluster than the roughly 690-donor mean. Some IMGT-functional V segments, including TRBV6-2 and TRBV6-3, could not be told apart with the 87-base-pair reads, so those segments were excluded. In an earlier analysis of 500 to 650 of the donors, most TCR beta V segments appeared in productive rearrangements about 87% or about 30% of the time, broadly matching IMGT annotations. The cohort was sequenced for TCR beta chains only, and without alpha or paired-chain data the features that could be detected were limited. When HLA alleles, especially DR and DQ, strongly co-occurred, attributing TCR associations to individual alleles was difficult. In a later analysis, HLA-associated TCR beta chains were found to be more clonally expanded and to have lower generation probabilities than equally common non-associated chains. The sequencing pipeline was judged likely to have produced a cluster of highly shared sequence variants as a technical artifact. In the study, around 150 TCR beta chains were listed as associated with cytomegalovirus. Across donors, most TCR sequences were observed very rarely, whereas some public TCRs were present in many individuals. The authors suggested that the approach could potentially be generalized to other disease states and immunological phenotypes. A further reported finding was that TCR beta sequences accurately predicted the HLA-A and HLA-B alleles for most subjects in the first cohort. The only immune exposure information available for the cohort was CMV serostatus. An association between a missense DCLRE1C variant and V-gene and J-gene trimming of TCR beta chains was found in a later genetic analysis and replicated in an independent cohort. In a later analysis, several top co-occurrence clusters were reported to appear linked to parvovirus B19, influenza, CMV and Epstein-Barr virus. A later analysis associated 15,000 to 20,000 TCR beta sequences with specific HLA alleles at a false discovery rate of 0.05. Roughly 17 rarely observed V segments, including chromosome 9 orphons, were excluded from the earlier analysis of about 610 of the donors because counts were too low. Linkage disequilibrium might explain the correlated functional status among segregating V segments, but an unknown experimental factor could not be ruled out. Sequencing depth was assumed to be roughly uniform across donors in the presence/absence analyses, though that assumption may not hold.

Receptor libraries were prepared by the immunoSEQ multiplex PCR assay. For the multiplex PCR, a mixture combining 60 forward primers for TCR Vbeta segments and 13 reverse primers for TCR Jbeta segments was used. The CDR3 region of rearranged TCR beta genes was amplified from genomic DNA by a multiplex PCR assay. On the Illumina HiSeq System, the amplified TCR beta libraries were sequenced as 87-base-pair reads. Per the authors' processing: In a later analysis, 70 million to 95 million unique TCR beta chains were counted across the approximately 620 repertoires, and roughly 10 million of these chains were shared by at least two donors. A nearest-neighbor algorithm error-corrected the raw reads and collapsed the reads into unique sequences, merging closely related sequences to remove PCR and sequencing errors. Alignment of CDR3 sequences to IMGT reference sequences was used to assign V, D and J gene segments. For a sequence to be retained, a match of at least six nucleotides was required to both a V gene segment and a J gene segment. Rearrangements were called productive when the CDR3 lacked stop codons and stayed in frame with V and J; all others were non-productive. Following IMGT convention, CDR3 was defined as the stretch from the second conserved V-encoded cysteine up to the conserved J-encoded phenylalanine. In an earlier analysis of more than 550 of the donors, sequences lacking an unambiguous match to a single V gene segment were excluded. In an earlier analysis of a few hundred of the donors, V segments were called functional above 56.7% productive rearrangements and were called segregating when the between-donor standard deviation exceeded 5%. A statistical classification framework was built for diagnosing cytomegalovirus status from the catalog of TCR beta chain sequences. V and J gene assignment, in a later analysis, came from comparing TCR nucleotide sequences with IMGT/GENE-DB human TR gene sequences. Using the TCRdist pipeline, a later analysis assigned CDR3 sequences along with most-parsimonious VDJ recombination scenarios. A later analysis defined each TCR beta chain by its CDR3 amino acid sequence plus V-gene family, and excluded reads lacking a unique V-gene family. In a later analysis, approximately 590 highly shared, low-generation-probability nucleotide sequences were removed to address suspected cross-contamination and a sequencing artifact. A later analysis calculated a clonal expansion index for each public chain from normalized within-repertoire ranks of inferred template counts. In a later analysis, generation probabilities were computed with a VDJ recombination model fitted to out-of-frame rearrangements, and the resulting probabilities were checked against IGoR. A later analysis scored TCR-TCR, TCR-HLA and TCR-CMV co-occurrence with hypergeometric tests, applying a repertoire-size bias correction to TCR pairs. To estimate false discovery rates, a later analysis permuted the HLA or CMV assignments 20 times. In a later analysis, co-occurring TCRs were grouped with DBSCAN, and TCRdist sequence similarity was added when clustering was performed within HLA-allele-positive subsets. Co-occurrence clustering excluded repertoires with fewer than 30,000 or more than 120,000 public chains, plus five with anomalous nucleotide sharing. TCRdb obtained this table from immuneACCESS and retained in-frame rearrangements with V and J assigned. These tables miss some clones; where compared with another copy, unresolved V genes account for less than half of the shortfall, and the remainder is unexplained. The V and J calls and clone size were taken over from that table, and D and trimming were inferred from the DNA. A total of over 95,000 clones appear in this sample, roughly two thirds of them only once. The ten largest clones represent about 7.7% of the sample.

Reading the germline V gene gives CDR1 MGHDK and CDR2 SYGVNS. The V and J ends are trimmed by 2 bases and 3 bases, leaving 20 bases between them. From its cysteine to its phenylalanine, the CDR3 spans 17 amino acids. Here the CDR3 DNA is all that survives: 51 bases in frame from base 1. The cohort was made up of under 800 healthy bone marrow donors. At the time of sampling, every cohort member was nominally healthy, though immune exposures that went unrecorded were likely present. The donor tested CMV seropositive and was one of the 289 seropositive cohort members. A peripheral blood sample was provided by each donor, and peripheral blood mononuclear cells were used for TCR beta sequencing. Genomic DNA extraction from the blood cell samples was performed with the Qiagen DNeasy Blood Extraction Kit.

The clonotype was recovered from a man between 18 and 35 years old in good health and CMV-seropositive. The chain uses TRBV25-1 and TRBJ2-7; TRBD1 is a weak D gene call, 5 bases matching. The material sequenced was PBMCs. The CDR3 region: CASSETPRLDSIYEQYF. The bases are TGTGCCAGCAGTGAAACCCCACGGCTCGACAGCATCTACGAGCAGTACTTC.